The 17 T cell receptor beta chains below come from one sample, sequenced in a study of OX40 agonist ivuxolimab in advanced cancers. Data came from immunoSEQ multiplex PCR; TCRdb stores just in-frame clones and leaves some out. The sample contains about 88,000 clones, about 87% of which appear only once. The starting material was CD4+ or CD8+ T cells sorted from blood, obtained in a trial of the OX40 agonist ivuxolimab. The receptors here all came from an adult with an advanced solid tumor such as melanoma, head and neck, liver or kidney cancer.

This clone was counted a single time. The chain employs TRBV11-2 and TRBJ1-1; D is uncertain. This CDR3 spans 13 amino acids. CDR1 SGHAT and CDR2 FQNNGV come from the germline V gene. The germline V and J ends were trimmed by 1 base and 7 bases, with 10 bases remaining between them. The CDR3 coding sequence is TGTGCCAGCAGCTTAGCGGGGATCAGTGAAGCTTTCTTT. It translates to CASSLAGISEAFF.

On this clone: This CDR3 is also generated by other DNA sequences in the sample. This chain uses TRBV15 with TRBJ2-7; weak D call: TRBD2 (5 bases). This CDR3 is built from 13 residues. The germline gives CDR1 LNHNV, CDR2 YYDKDF (reference sequence). Trimming cost V 0 bases and J 3 bases, with 6 bases left between them. CDR3 nucleotide sequence: TGTGCCACCAGCAGAGATCGGGGCTACGAGCAGTACTTC. Translated, it gives CATSRDRGYEQYF.

The chain has TRBV12-2 and TRBJ1-4; TRBD1, the table's D call, was not compared with the DNA. TRBV12-2 is listed as a pseudogene. CDR3 length: 14 residues. This chain's CDR3 is CASRSGDRSEKLFF. In DNA, the CDR3 is TGTGCAAGTCGCTCAGGGGACAGATCAGAAAAACTGTTTTTT.

The V and J genes are TRBV4-3 and TRBJ1-2; D is possibly TRBD1 (6 bases). Germline CDR1 is LGHNA and CDR2 is YSLEER. There are 14 residues in the CDR3. V gave up 4 bases and J gave up 0 bases, with 9 bases separating them. The CDR3 is CASSPGTSNYGYTF. DNA for the CDR3: TGCGCCAGCAGCCCCGGGACATCTAACTATGGCTACACCTTC.

V usage is TRBV5-1 and J usage is TRBJ2-5; 11 nucleotides line up with TRBD2. Germline V lookup: CDR1 SGHRS, CDR2 YFSETQ. With 0 bases clipped from V and 4 bases from J, the junction kept 8 bases outside the gene matches. The CDR3 totals 17 residues. In DNA, the CDR3 is TGCGCCAGCAGCTTGGCTGGTAGCGGGGGGGCGGGAGAGACCCAGTACTTC. Translated: CASSLAGSGGAGETQYF.

J is TRBJ2-5 and V is TRBV4-2; TRBD2 matches at 8 bases. Germline CDR1 LGHNA, CDR2 YNFKEQ. J lost 4 bases, V lost 4 bases, and 11 bases had no gene match. The CDR3 consists of 16 residues. CDR3 loop: CASSPPGLVSGETQYF. The CDR3 DNA is TGTGCCAGCAGCCCGCCGGGACTAGTTTCGGGAGAGACCCAGTACTTC.

Concerning this clone: One junction end does not reproduce the germline sequence, and a read error may be involved. This chain joins TRBV5-1 and TRBJ1-2, with D possibly being TRBD1 (5 bases). Germline CDR1 is SGHRS and CDR2 is YFSETQ. CDR3 length: 14 residues. In DNA form, the CDR3 reads TGTGCCAGCAGCTTGGATGGCAGGGCACAGGGCTACACCTTC. Encoded protein: CASSLDGRAQGYTF. Full variable domain (rest looked up from reference TRBV5-1 and TRBJ1-2): KAGVTQTPRYLIKTRGQQVTLSCSPISGHRSVSWYQQTPGQGLQFLFEYFSETQRNKGNFPGRFSGRQFSNSRSEMNVSTLELGDSALYLCASSLDGRAQGYTFGSGTRLTVV.

This sequence joins TRBV10-3 and TRBJ2-7; TRBD2 might be the D (7 bases). Trimming took 0 bases from V and 3 from J, leaving 15 bases between them. Germline CDR1 is ENHRY and CDR2 is SYGVKD. The CDR3 extends over 16 amino acids. The CDR3 protein is CAISESGGGADYEQYF. CDR3 bases: TGTGCCATCAGTGAGTCCGGTGGGGGGGCCGACTACGAGCAGTACTTC.

The rearrangement uses TRBV7-9 and TRBJ2-3, with 7 bases that match TRBD2. Germline V gives CDR1 SEHNR, CDR2 FQNEAQ (reference sequence). V was pared by 4 bases and J by 5 bases, with 12 bases of the junction left unmatched. The CDR3 contains 16 residues. The chain's CDR3 is CASSSLGGRGLDTQYF. The CDR3 coding sequence is TGTGCCAGCAGCTCTCTTGGCGGGAGAGGTTTAGATACGCAGTATTTT.

The chain has TRBV5-4 and TRBJ2-7; D gene unclear. Germline loops: CDR1 SGHNT, CDR2 YYREEE (reference sequence). The CDR3 consists of 14 residues. V shed 3 bases and J shed 2 bases, with 12 bases lying between them. CDR3 in DNA: TGTGCCAGCAGCTCAATTACAGTTCCCTACGAGCAGTACTTC. Protein sequence: CASSSITVPYEQYF.

The V call is TRBV5-4, the J call TRBJ2-6, with D unclear. There are 15 residues in the CDR3. Germline values: CDR1 SGHNT, CDR2 YYREEE (reference sequence). V lost 0 bases and J 7 bases, leaving 11 bases between the germline ends. In DNA, the CDR3 is TGTGCCAGCAGCTTGGCGGCAGGTGGAGCCAACGTCCTGACTTTC. It specifies CASSLAAGGANVLTF. Drawing the rest from reference TRBV5-4 and TRBJ2-6, the complete variable domain is ETGVTQSPTHLIKTRGQQVTLRCSSQSGHNTVSWYQQALGQGPQFIFQYYREEENGRGNFPPRFSGLQFPNYSSELNVNALELDDSALYLCASSLAAGGANVLTFGAGSRLTVL.

The CDR3 DNA reads as TGTGCCAGCAGCGCCGGGAGGCATGAGCAGTTCTTC. It translates to CASSAGRHEQFF. This chain uses TRBV7-2 with TRBJ2-1; 7 bases agree with TRBD2. V lost 5 bases, J lost 8 bases, and 3 bases stayed unmatched. Germline CDR1 SGHTA, CDR2 FQGNSA. CDR3 length equals 12 residues. Variable domain in full (rest from reference TRBV7-2 and TRBJ2-1): GAGVSQSPSNKVTEKGKDVELRCDPISGHTALYWYRQSLGQGLEFLIYFQGNSAPDKSGLPSDRFSAERTGGSVSTLTIQRTQQEDSAVYLCASSAGRHEQFFGPGTRLTVL.

This rearrangement joins TRBV19 to TRBJ1-6; tentatively, D is TRBD1 (5 bases). Trimming stripped 2 bases from V and 0 bases from J, with 11 bases between. The germline V gene encodes CDR1 LNHDA and CDR2 SQIVND (reference sequence). The CDR3 covers 17 residues. This chain's CDR3 is CASSIRDWSSYNSPLHF. The CDR3 region has the DNA TGTGCCAGTAGTATACGGGACTGGAGCTCCTATAATTCACCCCTCCACTTT.

The chain is built from TRBV19 and TRBJ2-2; D may be TRBD2 (5 bases). This CDR3 has 15 residues. The V and J ends lost 5 bases and 2 bases respectively, with 12 bases between them. CDR1 and CDR2 from the germline V gene are LNHDA and SQIVND (reference sequence). The CDR3 sequence: CASSWTGFNTGELFF. The CDR3 DNA reads as TGTGCCAGTAGTTGGACGGGGTTTAACACCGGGGAGCTGTTTTTT.

The chain uses TRBV27 and TRBJ2-2; TRBD2 matches 13 bases. Germline trimming cut 7 bases from V and 7 bases from J; bases unmatched to any gene: 9. The V gene's germline CDR1 is MNHEY and CDR2 SMNVEV (reference sequence). The CDR3 is 16 amino acids. The CDR3 protein is CASKLLAGGPGGELFF. The DNA for the CDR3 is TGTGCCAGCAAGCTACTAGCGGGAGGGCCCGGCGGGGAGCTGTTTTTT.

This clone was counted a single time. The gene calls are TRBV30 and TRBJ2-3, with 7 positions matching TRBD2. The V gene end was trimmed by 4 bases and the J gene end by 6 bases; junction bases not matched to a gene: 4. Germline-derived CDR1 and CDR2 are GTSNPN and SVGIG (reference sequence). The CDR3 loop spans 12 amino acids. CDR3 sequence: CAWKLGGDTQYF. DNA of the CDR3: TGTGCCTGGAAGCTCGGGGGGGATACGCAGTATTTT.

The V call is TRBV4-2, the J call TRBJ2-5; D ambiguous. Germline lookup yields CDR1 LGHNA and CDR2 YNFKEQ. The V gene lost 0 bases and the J gene lost 7 bases, with 12 bases spanning the gap. This CDR3 is 14 amino acids long. This chain's CDR3 is CASSQDPSFGTQYF. The CDR3 bases are TGTGCCAGCAGCCAAGATCCCTCTTTCGGGACCCAGTACTTC.